One sample yielded the 5 T cell receptor beta chains listed below, sequenced in a study of OX40 agonist ivuxolimab in advanced cancers. Here immunoSEQ multiplex PCR was the method, and the copy in TCRdb shows in-frame clones only, minus some. The sample carries more than 50,000 clones, 80% to 90% recorded once. Here the sequenced sample was CD4+ or CD8+ T cells sorted from blood, taken in a trial of the OX40 agonist ivuxolimab. The receptor set was obtained from an adult with an advanced solid tumor such as melanoma, head and neck, liver or kidney cancer.

This chain uses TRBV7-2 with TRBJ1-2; D perhaps matches TRBD1 (5 bases). With 5 bases removed from V and 3 bases from J, the gap between germline ends came to 10 bases. The CDR3 contains 13 residues. Germline-derived CDR1 and CDR2 are SGHTA and FQGNSA. CDR3 bases: TGTGCCAGCAGCCAACAGGTAGACTATGGCTACACCTTC. This translates into CASSQQVDYGYTF.

The V and J genes are TRBV11-2 and TRBJ2-7, with 9 bases identical to TRBD1. This CDR3 has 13 amino acids. CDR1 SGHAT and CDR2 FQNNGV come from the germline V gene. V gave up 7 bases and J gave up 5 bases; unmatched junction bases: 6. CDR3 in amino acids: CASTWTGANEQYF. Here the CDR3 DNA reads TGTGCCAGCACCTGGACAGGGGCCAACGAGCAGTACTTC.

This chain uses TRBV14 with TRBJ2-5, with unresolved D. The CDR3 runs to 12 residues. Germline-derived CDR1 and CDR2 are SGHDN and FVKESK. V shed 0 bases and J shed 4 bases, with 3 bases lying between them. CDR3 nucleotides: TGTGCCAGCAGCCAAGATTTAGAGACCCAGTACTTC. As protein: CASSQDLETQYF.

The chain is built from TRBV28 and TRBJ2-7; 7 nucleotides match TRBD1. The CDR3 runs to 12 residues. The ends lost 6 bases at V and 2 bases at J; junction bases unmatched: 1. Germline CDR1 is MDHEN and CDR2 is SYDVKM. The CDR3 sequence: CASRDRPYEQYF. CDR3 nucleotides: TGTGCCAGCAGGGACAGGCCCTACGAGCAGTACTTC.

V and J are TRBV6-1 and TRBJ2-2; 7 bases line up with TRBD1. This CDR3 contains 15 residues. Trimming at V came to 0 bases and at J to 7 bases, leaving 5 bases not matched to a gene. CDR1 and CDR2 (germline): MNHNS, SASEGT. This CDR3 is CASSEAGQRVGELFF. CDR3 coding DNA: TGTGCCAGCAGTGAAGCGGGACAGAGGGTCGGGGAGCTGTTTTTT.